A selection of T cell receptor beta chains follows, all from one sample in a study of T cell responses to AZD1222 COVID-19 vaccine. Sequencing was performed with immunoSEQ multiplex PCR; in TCRdb, only in-frame clones are kept and a portion is missing. The table has some 150,000 clones, approximately 90% seen once. The source material was peripheral blood, sampled on day 0 of AZD1222 vaccination. The receptors were sampled from an adult in good health. CDR3s leave out the opening cysteine and the closing phenylalanine or tryptophan. D genes are given only for firm matches.

v_call: TRBV5-6
d_call: .
cdr3_aa: ASRGRIGNTIY

v_call: TRBV20-1
d_call: TRBD2
cdr3_aa: SASDAPSGGYEQY

v_call: TRBV27
d_call: .
cdr3_aa: ASSFGGEVSGELF

v_call: TRBV27
d_call: TRBD1
cdr3_aa: ASSLLAGGRYEQY

v_call: TRBV18
d_call: .
cdr3_aa: ASSPGRNTEAF

v_call: TRBV5-1
d_call: .
cdr3_aa: ASSLGEDTQY

v_call: TRBV5-4
d_call: .
cdr3_aa: ASTGGGLSTDTQY

v_call: TRBV10-2
d_call: .
cdr3_aa: ASSGGAEGEQF

v_call: TRBV18
d_call: .
cdr3_aa: ASSPAIGTQGSYEQY

v_call: TRBV7-2
d_call: .
cdr3_aa: ASSPARLSGTQY

v_call: TRBV7-9
d_call: .
cdr3_aa: ASSLQAGVYGYT

v_call: TRBV18
d_call: .
cdr3_aa: ASSPDRQGQGYT

v_call: TRBV29-1
d_call: .
cdr3_aa: SVEGDGRGAEAF

v_call: TRBV13
d_call: .
cdr3_aa: ASSQGLLEGNTIY

v_call: TRBV5-1
d_call: .
cdr3_aa: ASSFGSSGNTIY

v_call: TRBV3-1/TRBV3-2
d_call: TRBD1
cdr3_aa: ASSLGTVQF

v_call: TRBV12-3/TRBV12-4
d_call: .
cdr3_aa: ASSLSRNTIY

v_call: TRBV18
d_call: TRBD2
cdr3_aa: ASSPVAGGPETQY

v_call: TRBV10-2
d_call: .
cdr3_aa: ASSDNPGADTQY

v_call: TRBV4-3
d_call: .
cdr3_aa: ASSQDRAVSPLH

v_call: TRBV28
d_call: TRBD1
cdr3_aa: ASRGTGGEGEKLF

v_call: TRBV11-2
d_call: .
cdr3_aa: ASSAGGYGYT

v_call: TRBV19
d_call: TRBD1
cdr3_aa: ASSTYRGDTQY

v_call: TRBV5-1
d_call: .
cdr3_aa: ASSDPRGQSDYT

v_call: TRBV28
d_call: TRBD2
cdr3_aa: ASSLWTSGGATYEQY